Presented here are 12 T cell receptor beta chains from one specimen sequenced in a study of long-term antiretroviral therapy in people with HIV. They ran version v3.0 of the immunoSEQ assay at survey level. TCRdb's copy holds only in-frame clones and misses some; the assay was immunoSEQ multiplex PCR. The sample gives tens of thousands of clones, 80% to 95% of which show up once; about 7.2% is in the top ten. This specimen was unsorted PBMCs, taken 4.4 years after starting antiretroviral therapy. Receptors originate from a woman aged 45-60 years with HIV.

This rearrangement joins TRBV25-1 to TRBJ2-6; 8 bases line up with TRBD1. V shed 6 bases and J 0 bases; nucleotides not matched to a gene: 10. The germline V gene has CDR1 MGHDK and CDR2 SYGVNS. The CDR3 contains 18 residues. The CDR3 DNA is TGTGCCAGCAGCTCAGGGGGCCTTGCCTTCTCTGGGGCCAACGTCCTGACTTTC. It encodes CASSSGGLAFSGANVLTF.

Written as DNA, the CDR3 is TGTGCCAGCTCACCACCCAGCTCCTACGAGCAGTACTTC. Translation: CASSPPSSYEQYF. This chain links TRBV18 with TRBJ2-7; no reliable D call. V shed 0 bases and J shed 0 bases, with 3 bases lying between them. This CDR3 region has 13 residues. Germline CDR1 reads KGHSH; CDR2 reads LQKENI.

The chain combines TRBV21-1 with TRBJ1-6; TRBD1 is the table's D call and was not checked against the DNA. TRBV21-1 is flagged as a pseudogene. The CDR3 has 17 amino acids. CDR3: CASSKEVTDRGRSPLHF. The CDR3 nucleotides are TGTGCCAGCAGCAAAGAGGTTACCGACAGGGGGCGTTCACCCCTCCACTTT.

This clone was observed once. This sequence joins TRBV27 and TRBJ2-7, with 16 bases aligning to TRBD2. The V segment lost 6 bases and the J segment 7 bases; nucleotides outside the gene matches: 9. Germline loops: CDR1 MNHEY, CDR2 SMNVEV (reference sequence). There are 16 residues in the CDR3. CDR3 bases: TGTGCCAGCAGATCCGGGACTAGCGGGGGGGCTCAAGAGCAGTACTTC. Protein sequence: CASRSGTSGGAQEQYF.

The gene calls are TRBV5-1 and TRBJ2-7; 10 bases match TRBD2. This CDR3 spans 17 amino acids. Per germline, CDR1 SGHRS and CDR2 YFSETQ. J gave up 0 bases and V 0 bases, and 6 bases lay outside the gene matches. The CDR3 DNA sequence: TGCGCCAGCAGCTTGGGTTTAGCGGGGGGCAGCTCCTACGAGCAGTACTTC. This codes for CASSLGLAGGSSYEQYF.

J is TRBJ1-1 and V is TRBV6-5, with D possibly matching TRBD1 (5 bases). The CDR3 loop spans 15 amino acids. Trimming cost V 0 bases and J 0 bases, with 8 bases left between them. CDR1 is MNHEY, CDR2 SVGAGI, per germline. CDR3 sequence (DNA): TGTGCCAGCAGTTACTCGACAGCCATGAACACTGAAGCTTTCTTT. It translates to CASSYSTAMNTEAFF.

The genes are TRBV25-1 and TRBJ1-2; the match to TRBD1 covers 7 bases. The V gene end was trimmed by 2 bases and the J gene end by 2 bases; junction bases not matched to a gene: 11. CDR3 length equals 17 residues. Per the germline V gene, CDR1 is MGHDK and CDR2 is SYGVNS. The DNA of the CDR3 is TGTGCCAGCAGTGAAGGAGGGGGCGGTTTAACGAACTATGGCTACACCTTC. It encodes CASSEGGGGLTNYGYTF.

The J gene is TRBJ2-7, the V gene TRBV15; D ambiguous. V was pared by 0 bases and J by 5 bases, with 11 bases between. This CDR3 is built from 14 residues. Germline V gives CDR1 LNHNV, CDR2 YYDKDF (reference sequence). CDR3 nucleotides: TGTGCCACCAGCAGAGATCAATCCTGGGACGAGCAGTACTTC. The encoded protein is CATSRDQSWDEQYF.

In nucleotides, the CDR3 is TGCGCCAGCAGCTTGTCGATTAATGAAAAACTGTTTTTT. It codes for CASSLSINEKLFF. This chain connects TRBV5-1 to TRBJ1-4; D is unresolved. The germline V gene has CDR1 SGHRS and CDR2 YFSETQ. CDR3 length: 13 amino acids. The V and J ends lost 1 base and 4 bases respectively, with 5 bases between them.

The chain carries TRBV29-1 and TRBJ1-6; 7 bases are shared with TRBD1. Germline assignment: CDR1 SQVTM and CDR2 ANQGSEA. This CDR3 is 13 amino acids long. The V gene end was trimmed by 5 bases and the J gene end by 7 bases; junction bases not matched to a gene: 5. This chain's CDR3 is CSVRQGYNSPLHF. The CDR3 DNA reads as TGCAGCGTTAGACAGGGCTACAATTCACCCCTCCACTTT.

This chain connects TRBV2 to TRBJ2-7; 8 nucleotides agree with TRBD1. J was trimmed by 0 bases and V by 2 bases; bases with no gene match: 0. Germline loops: CDR1 SNHLY, CDR2 FYNNEI. This CDR3 contains 14 residues. CDR3 sequence: CASSEQGASYEQYF. Here the CDR3 DNA reads TGTGCCAGCAGTGAACAGGGGGCCTCCTACGAGCAGTACTTC.

The chain is built from TRBV4-2 and TRBJ1-4, with 9 nucleotides matching TRBD1. The CDR3 spans 16 residues. V dropped 2 bases and J dropped 4; count of bases not matched to a gene: 5. Germline-derived CDR1 and CDR2 are LGHNA and YNFKEQ. In DNA form, the CDR3 reads TGTGCCAGCAGCCAACGAACGGGACAGGGTAATGAAAAACTGTTTTTT. It translates to CASSQRTGQGNEKLFF.